This TCR beta chain was captured in a study of shared T cell receptors in the human thymus. The CDR3 is made up of 11 amino acids. The germline V gene encodes CDR1 SQVTM and CDR2 ANQGSEA. Profiling relied on immunoSEQ multiplex PCR, and the TCRdb table lists in-frame clones only, not all of them. The sample includes under 700,000 clones, around 78% seen only once; the top ten take less than 0.015%. This clone was recorded only once. A further study also used this sample, focusing on human thymus T cells. Turning to that study: Resected material from corrective heart surgery provided the thymus tissue analysed. V and J genes seemed to be used with bias in thymic and blood repertoires.

The sample consisted of thymocytes. This clonotype was sampled from a boy in the first two years of life with a congenital heart defect. This chain links TRBV29-1 with TRBJ1-1; D call uncertain. CDR3 loop: CSVDTYTEAFF. The DNA for the CDR3 is TGCAGTGTAGACACTTACACTGAAGCTTTCTTT.